This paragraph covers one T cell receptor beta chain sequence. Antigen unknown. The ends lost 3 bases at V and 10 bases at J; junction bases unmatched: 6. The CDR3 is 13 amino acids. Germline V CDR1 and CDR2: GTSNPN, SVGIG (reference sequence). This sample was included in a study of cytomegalovirus exposure and HLA in healthy donors. Study conclusions and caveats: A missense DCLRE1C variant was associated with V- and J-gene trimming of TCR beta chains in a later analysis, and an independent cohort replicated the association. According to a later analysis, most TCR beta chains associated with CMV appeared HLA-restricted.

The PCR used 60 Vbeta and 13 Jbeta primers. Data came from immunoSEQ multiplex PCR; TCRdb stores just in-frame clones and leaves some out. The sample totals roughly 40,000 clones. The clonotype comes from a man aged 25-45 years in good health and CMV-seronegative. The specimen sequenced was PBMCs. The chain is built from TRBV30 and TRBJ1-6; 7 bases match TRBD1. The CDR3, as DNA: TGTGCCTGGAGGGACAGGACAAAGTCACCCCTCCACTTT. This translates into CAWRDRTKSPLHF.